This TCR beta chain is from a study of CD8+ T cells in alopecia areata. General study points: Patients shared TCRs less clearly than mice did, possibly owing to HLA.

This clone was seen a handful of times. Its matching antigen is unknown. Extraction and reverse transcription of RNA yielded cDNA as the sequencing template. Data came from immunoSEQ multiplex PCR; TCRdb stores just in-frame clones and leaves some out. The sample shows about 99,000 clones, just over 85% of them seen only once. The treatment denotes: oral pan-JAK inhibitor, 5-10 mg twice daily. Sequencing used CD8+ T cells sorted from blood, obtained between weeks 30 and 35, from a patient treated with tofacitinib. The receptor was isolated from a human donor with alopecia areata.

CDR3 amino acids: CASSTAGQGYEQYF. The CDR3 region has the DNA TGTGCCAGCAGCACAGCAGGGCAGGGCTACGAGCAGTACTTC. The gene calls are TRBV9 and TRBJ2-7; tentatively, D is TRBD1 (5 bases). Trimming pared 4 bases from V and 3 bases from J, leaving 14 bases between. Germline V lookup: CDR1 SGDLS, CDR2 YYNGEE. The CDR3 spans 14 residues.